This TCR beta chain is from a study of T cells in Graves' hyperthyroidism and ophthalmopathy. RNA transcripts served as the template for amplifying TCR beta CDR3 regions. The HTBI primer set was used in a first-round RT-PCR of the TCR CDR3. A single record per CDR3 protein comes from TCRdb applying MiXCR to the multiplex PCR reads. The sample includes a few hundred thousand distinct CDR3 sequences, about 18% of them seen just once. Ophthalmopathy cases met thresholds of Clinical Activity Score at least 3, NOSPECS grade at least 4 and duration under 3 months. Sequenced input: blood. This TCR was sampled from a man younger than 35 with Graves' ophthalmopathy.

DNA for the CDR3: TGTGCCAGCAGCTTAGAACTAGCGGGGGGGCCGGAGACCCAGTACTTC. Protein: CASSLELAGGPETQYF. This chain joins TRBV11-2 and TRBJ2-5; 13 bases fit TRBD2. This CDR3 comprises 16 residues. Germline loops: CDR1 SGHAT, CDR2 FQNNGV. J gave up 5 bases and V 0 bases, and 3 bases lay outside the gene matches. The variable domain in full, completed from reference TRBV11-2 and TRBJ2-5, reads EAGVAQSPRYKIIEKRQSVAFWCNPISGHATLYWYQQILGQGPKLLIQFQNNGVVDDSQLPKDRFSAERLKGVDSTLKIQPAKLEDSAVYLCASSLELAGGPETQYFGPGTRLLVL.